One sample yielded the 15 T cell receptor beta chains listed below, sequenced in a study of OX40 agonist ivuxolimab in advanced cancers. Sequencing used immunoSEQ multiplex PCR; TCRdb keeps in-frame clones, though not all of them. This sample has some 13,000 clones; 85% to 95% occur once, and the top ten carry 22%. This specimen was CD4+ or CD8+ T cells sorted from blood, taken in a trial of the OX40 agonist ivuxolimab. These receptors all come from an adult with an advanced solid tumor such as melanoma, head and neck, liver or kidney cancer.

The CDR3 loop is CASSSPYGLAGGHPTYNEQFF. CDR3 coding DNA: TGTGCCAGCAGCTCCCCCTATGGACTAGCGGGGGGGCATCCGACCTACAATGAGCAGTTCTTC. The chain couples TRBV7-3 to TRBJ2-1; 15 bases align to TRBD2. V was pared by 4 bases and J by 2 bases, with 15 bases of the junction left unmatched. The CDR3 is made up of 21 amino acids. Germline V gene lookup returns CDR1 SGHTA and CDR2 FQGTGA.

The chain is built from TRBV5-1 and TRBJ2-2, with D perhaps TRBD1 (6 bases). V lost 0 bases and J 0 bases, leaving 9 bases between the germline ends. The CDR3 loop spans 16 amino acids. The germline V gene has CDR1 SGHRS and CDR2 YFSETQ. The CDR3 coding sequence is TGCGCCAGCAGCTTGGTACAGGGCCCGAACACCGGGGAGCTGTTTTTT. Its protein is CASSLVQGPNTGELFF.

This chain joins TRBV12-5 and TRBJ2-7, with TRBD1 as a possible D gene (5 bases). The CDR3 spans 12 residues. The germline CDR1 and CDR2 sequences are LGHNT and FRNRAP. V lost 1 base and J 7 bases, leaving 8 bases between the germline ends. CDR3 nucleotide sequence: TGTGCTAGTGGTTTGGGGCAGGGAGAGCAGTACTTC. Translating gives CASGLGQGEQYF. The full variable domain, with the rest looked up from reference TRBV12-5 and TRBJ2-7, is DARVTQTPRHKVTEMGQEVTMRCQPILGHNTVFWYRQTMMQGLELLAYFRNRAPLDDSGMPKDRFSAEMPDATLATLKIQPSEPRDSAVYFCASGLGQGEQYFGPGTRLTVT.

The rearrangement uses TRBV9 and TRBJ2-7; possibly TRBD2 for D (5 bases). CDR3 length equals 15 residues. V was clipped by 0 bases and J by 0 bases, with 10 bases between them. Germline V gene lookup returns CDR1 SGDLS and CDR2 YYNGEE. The CDR3 nucleotides are TGTGCCAGCAGCGTAGAGTCGGGAAGCTCCTACGAGCAGTACTTC. It specifies CASSVESGSSYEQYF.

The chain links TRBV19 to TRBJ2-3; D is uncertain. V dropped 7 bases and J dropped 7 bases, with 18 bases sitting between them. Germline CDR1 LNHDA, CDR2 SQIVND (reference sequence). This CDR3 spans 14 amino acids. The CDR3 sequence is CASKPPSGVYTQYF. In nucleotides, the CDR3 is TGTGCCAGTAAGCCCCCCTCTGGCGTGTATACGCAGTATTTT. Supplemented by reference TRBV19 and TRBJ2-3, the full variable domain reads DGGITQSPKYLFRKEGQNVTLSCEQNLNHDAMYWYRQDPGQGLRLIYYSQIVNDFQKGDIAEGYSVSREKKESFPLTVTSAQKNPTAFYLCASKPPSGVYTQYFGPGTRLTVL.

V is TRBV7-3 and J is TRBJ2-1; 10 bases match TRBD2. The CDR3 has 13 residues. With V trimmed by 5 bases and J by 8 bases, 3 bases remained unmatched. The germline V gene encodes CDR1 SGHTA and CDR2 FQGTGA. CDR3 coding DNA: TGTGCCAGCAGCGTAGGGACTAGCGATGAGCAGTTCTTC. Translation gives CASSVGTSDEQFF.

This chain links TRBV7-3 with TRBJ2-7, with unresolved D. Trimming removed 0 bases from V and 3 bases from J, with 33 bases in between. Germline V gene data show CDR1 as SGHTA and CDR2 as FQGTGA. The CDR3 contains 22 residues. CDR3 residues: CASSLTATSNQVGPHPNYEQYF. For the CDR3, the DNA is TGTGCCAGCAGCTTAACAGCAACCTCTAACCAGGTAGGCCCTCACCCCAACTACGAGCAGTACTTC.

This chain connects TRBV29-1 to TRBJ1-1; weak D call: TRBD1 (6 bases). The CDR3 runs 13 residues. Between the trimmed V and J ends, which lost 5 bases and 6 bases, there was a span of 16 bases. Germline loops: CDR1 SQVTM, CDR2 ANQGSEA. In nucleotides, the CDR3 is TGCAGCGTTACGGGACATTCCATGTCTGAAGCTTTCTTT. This codes for CSVTGHSMSEAFF.

This clone ranks as medium-sized (0.01 to 0.1%). The J gene is TRBJ2-5, the V gene TRBV28, with TRBD1 matching over 7 bases. Germline values: CDR1 MDHEN, CDR2 SYDVKM. This CDR3 is 14 amino acids long. The V gene end was trimmed by 7 bases and the J gene end by 5 bases; junction bases not matched to a gene: 10. CDR3 region: CASTLGGPGETQYF. CDR3 nucleotide sequence: TGTGCCAGCACACTAGGGGGCCCGGGGGAGACCCAGTACTTC.

The chain carries TRBV5-6 and TRBJ2-1; no definite D call. V dropped 4 bases and J dropped 4 bases, with 6 bases sitting between them. This CDR3 has 12 amino acids. Germline lookup yields CDR1 SGHDT and CDR2 YYEEEE. The DNA of the CDR3 is TGTGCCAGCAGCCCCCAGTACAATGAGCAGTTCTTC. Protein sequence: CASSPQYNEQFF.

V usage is TRBV28 and J usage is TRBJ2-7; tentatively, D is TRBD2 (6 bases). V was cut by 7 bases and J by 7 bases, with 26 bases left in between. This CDR3 contains 16 residues. CDR1 is MDHEN and CDR2 is SYDVKM in the germline V gene. CDR3 protein: CASNHFGQGLPLEQYF. The CDR3 coding sequence is TGTGCCAGCAACCACTTCGGGCAGGGACTGCCCCTGGAGCAGTACTTC.

This rearrangement joins TRBV29-1 to TRBJ2-1; 9 bases match TRBD1. Germline V CDR1 and CDR2: SQVTM, ANQGSEA. V lost 6 bases and J lost 9; bases outside the gene matches: 9. The length of the CDR3 is 13 residues. DNA of the CDR3: TGCAGCGTCCGGACAGGGGACCGGGGTGAGCAGTTCTTC. This encodes CSVRTGDRGEQFF.

V gene TRBV30 combines with J gene TRBJ1-5; TRBD1 matches 9 bases. Germline CDR1 is GTSNPN and CDR2 is SVGIG (reference sequence). The CDR3 runs 11 residues. V shed 0 bases and J 16 bases; nucleotides not matched to a gene: 4. This CDR3 is CAWSVGTGYHF. The CDR3 DNA sequence: TGTGCCTGGAGTGTTGGGACAGGGTATCATTTT. The variable domain in full, completed from reference TRBV30 and TRBJ1-5, reads SQTIHQWPATLVQPVGSPLSLECTVEGTSNPNLYWYRQAAGRGLQLLFYSVGIGQISSEVPQNLSASRPQDRQFILSSKKLLLSDSGFYLCAWSVGTGYHFGDGTRLSIL.

The chain recombines TRBV7-3 with TRBJ1-6; weak D call: TRBD1 (5 bases). The CDR3 covers 14 residues. The V end lost 2 bases, the J end lost 8 bases, and 10 bases lay between the germline ends. Per germline, CDR1 SGHTA and CDR2 FQGTGA. The CDR3 DNA reads as TGTGCCAGCAGCTTAGGAGGGGTACATTCACCCCTCCACTTT. Translating gives CASSLGGVHSPLHF.

Only one count was recorded for this clone. CDR3 DNA: TGTGCCAGCAGCTCCGGGCCCCGAAACTACAATGAGCAGTTCTTC. It yields the protein CASSSGPRNYNEQFF. The V gene is TRBV7-3, the J gene TRBJ2-1; D unclear. The germline V and J ends were trimmed by 4 bases and 3 bases, with 13 bases remaining between them. The CDR3 is 15 residues long. The germline gives CDR1 SGHTA, CDR2 FQGTGA.